A single sample is the source of the 15 T cell receptor beta chains below, sequenced in a study of T cells in Graves' hyperthyroidism and ophthalmopathy. Amplified regions were TCR beta CDR3 sequences from RNA transcripts. HTBI primers were the set used in a first-round RT-PCR of the TCR CDR3. MiXCR, run by TCRdb on the multiplex PCR reads, gives a single entry per CDR3 protein. This sample has 500,000 to 750,000 distinct CDR3 sequences, with approximately 15% found just once. Sequenced material: blood. The receptors shown here come from a woman between 18 and 29 years old with Graves' ophthalmopathy.

This clonotype was detected only a few times. V is TRBV5-1 and J is TRBJ2-1; the match to TRBD2 covers 7 bases. Germline values: CDR1 SGHRS, CDR2 YFSETQ. Trimming took 0 bases from V and 5 from J; bases not matched to a gene: 5. This CDR3 has 15 residues. CDR3 DNA sequence: TGCGCCAGCAGCTTGGGCGGGAGAGCAGACAATGAGCAGTTCTTC. Residues: CASSLGGRADNEQFF.

This clonotype was recorded a few times. The genes are TRBV12-3 or TRBV12-4 and TRBJ2-7; the D gene is possibly TRBD1 (5 bases). This CDR3 spans 9 amino acids. The CDR3 DNA sequence: TGTGACGATGGGGCTAAGAAGTACTTC. Its protein product is CDDGAKKYF.

This clonotype has at least ten counts. V is TRBV11-3 and J is TRBJ2-1; D call uncertain. Germline V CDR1 and CDR2: SGHNT, YENEEA. This CDR3 comprises 13 residues. Trimming removed 2 bases at V and 8 bases at J, with 10 bases between. CDR3 in amino acids: CASSLLPGDEQFF. DNA of the CDR3: TGTGCCAGCAGCTTACTCCCTGGGGATGAGCAGTTCTTC.

V gene TRBV12-3 or TRBV12-4 combines with J gene TRBJ2-3; a weak D match, TRBD1 (5 bases). Trimming removed 4 bases from V and 0 bases from J, with 17 bases in between. The length of the CDR3 is 17 residues. CDR3 nucleotides: TGTGCCAGCAGTTCATTTGGGGCAGACTCTAGCACAGATACGCAGTATTTT. This gives the protein CASSSFGADSSTDTQYF.

The sample holds many counts of this clonotype. J is TRBJ2-5 and V is TRBV18, with 11 bases aligning to TRBD2. This CDR3 has 16 amino acids. With V trimmed by 1 base and J by 5 bases, 6 bases remained unmatched. Germline-derived CDR1 and CDR2 are KGHSH and LQKENI. The CDR3 here is CASSPLAGGPEETQYF. CDR3 DNA: TGTGCCAGCTCACCACTAGCGGGAGGGCCTGAGGAGACCCAGTACTTC. The entire variable domain, with the rest obtained from reference TRBV18 and TRBJ2-5, is as follows: NAGVMQNPRHLVRRRGQEARLRCSPMKGHSHVYWYRQLPEEGLKFMVYLQKENIIDESGMPKERFSAEFPKEGPSILRIQQVVRGDSAAYFCASSPLAGGPEETQYFGPGTRLLVL.

The table lists this clonotype with many counts. This chain uses TRBV12-3 or TRBV12-4 with TRBJ2-5; D might be TRBD1 (6 bases). The CDR3 consists of 14 residues. The V and J ends lost 3 bases and 3 bases respectively, with 11 bases between them. The CDR3 protein is CASSFATGEETQYF. CDR3 nucleotides: TGTGCCAGCAGTTTTGCGACAGGAGAAGAGACCCAGTACTTC.

The sample holds a few counts of this clonotype. V and J are TRBV13 and TRBJ2-5; tentatively, D is TRBD1 (6 bases). V shed 0 bases and J shed 1 base, with 9 bases lying between them. Germline V gives CDR1 PRHDT, CDR2 FYEKMQ (reference sequence). This CDR3 region has 15 residues. The CDR3: CASSLGTGFQETQYF. CDR3 bases: TGTGCCAGCAGCTTAGGGACAGGCTTCCAAGAGACCCAGTACTTC. Filled out from reference TRBV13 and TRBJ2-5, the complete variable domain reads AAGVIQSPRHLIKEKRETATLKCYPIPRHDTVYWYQQGPGQDPQFLISFYEKMQSDKGSIPDRFSAQQFSDYHSELNMSSLELGDSALYFCASSLGTGFQETQYFGPGTRLLVL.

This clonotype was seen ten or more times. The chain joins TRBV24-1 to TRBJ2-3; 13 positions match TRBD2. Germline V CDR1 and CDR2: KGHDR, SFDVKD. This CDR3 is built from 19 residues. V lost 2 bases and J lost 3; bases outside the gene matches: 10. The CDR3 loop reads CATSDSTGLGLAGTDTQYF. The CDR3 DNA follows: TGTGCCACCAGTGATTCCACAGGGCTGGGACTAGCGGGGACAGATACGCAGTATTTT.

This clonotype was seen at least ten times. The chain joins TRBV27 to TRBJ2-7, with 8 bases that match TRBD2. The V and J ends lost 5 bases and 6 bases, in that order; junction bases with no gene match: 15. This CDR3 is built from 16 residues. Germline-derived CDR1 and CDR2 are MNHEY and SMNVEV (reference sequence). The CDR3 nucleotides read TGTGCCAGCAGTCCTTCCGGCGGGACTAGGTTCGTCGAGCAGTACTTC. It encodes CASSPSGGTRFVEQYF.

This clonotype was counted at least ten times. The CDR3 reads CSDVQGYGYTF. In nucleotides, the CDR3 is TGCAGCGACGTGCAGGGCTATGGCTACACCTTC. V gene TRBV29-1 combines with J gene TRBJ1-2; weak D call: TRBD1 (5 bases). CDR1 is SQVTM, CDR2 ANQGSEA, per germline. This CDR3 comprises 11 residues. Trimming removed 7 bases at V and 4 bases at J, with 10 bases between.

This clonotype was seen many times. The rearrangement uses TRBV2 and TRBJ1-1; D remains ambiguous. Germline CDR1 and CDR2: SNHLY and FYNNEI. CDR3 length: 12 amino acids. V lost 2 bases and J lost 4, with 5 bases in between. DNA for the CDR3: TGTGCCAGCAGTGAAAGCCCCACTGAAGCTTTCTTT. Its protein product is CASSESPTEAFF.

This clonotype has at least ten counts. The V call is TRBV28, the J call TRBJ1-1; 12 bases are shared with TRBD1. CDR1 MDHEN and CDR2 SYDVKM come from the germline V gene. V lost 5 bases, J lost 1 base, and 11 bases stayed unmatched. The length of the CDR3 is 18 residues. The CDR3 loop reads CASSNPGQGALGNTEAFF. In DNA, the CDR3 is TGTGCCAGCAGTAATCCGGGACAGGGGGCGTTGGGGAACACTGAAGCTTTCTTT.

This clonotype was recorded many times. The chain combines TRBV7-9 with TRBJ2-7, with 9 bases matching TRBD2. Germline V gene data show CDR1 as SEHNR and CDR2 as FQNEAQ (reference sequence). This CDR3 is 16 amino acids long. Trimming removed 6 bases from V and 4 bases from J; junction bases left unmatched: 13. CDR3 amino acids: CASSFNRASGIYEQYF. In nucleotides, the CDR3 is TGTGCCAGCAGTTTCAATCGGGCTAGCGGGATTTACGAGCAGTACTTC.

This clonotype was picked up many times. J is TRBJ2-7 and V is TRBV27, with D perhaps matching TRBD1 or TRBD2 (7 bases each). Germline CDR1 is MNHEY and CDR2 is SMNVEV (reference sequence). Trimming cost V 2 bases and J 2 bases, with 22 bases left between them. The CDR3 is 18 residues long. The CDR3 DNA reads as TGTGCCAGCAGTTTAAGAGGAGGGTGGGGAGGGGGCACCTACGAGCAGTACTTC. Its protein product is CASSLRGGWGGGTYEQYF.

The chain combines TRBV28 with TRBJ1-1, with 8 nucleotides matching TRBD1. Trimming removed 6 bases from V and 7 bases from J; junction bases left unmatched: 4. This CDR3 is 12 amino acids long. CDR1 and CDR2 (germline): MDHEN, SYDVKM. The CDR3 spells CASSTDRGEAFF. The CDR3 coding sequence is TGTGCCAGCAGCACTGACAGGGGTGAAGCTTTCTTT.